Below, one T cell receptor beta chain is given with its context. Its antigen target is currently unknown. No clone much larger than this one lies a single base away; base qualities are absent. The sample originates from a study of blood T cell repertoires in COVID-19 (TCRdb year 2020). Study-level background: Samples covering the acute and convalescent phases of COVID-19 were provided by collaborators in the United States, Italy and Spain. HLA class I and class II types, where available, came from metadata supplied by the sample provider rather than from assay-based typing. The repertoires were released in a freely available public database intended as a resource for research on the immune response to SARS-CoV-2. A de-identified subject ID, COVID-19 status, age in years and sex were almost always included in the sample metadata. The material from the prospective study consisted of cDNA or gDNA derived from T cells, B-cell-depleted T cells, or PBMCs. Deeply sampled blood TCRbeta repertoires from subjects exposed to, actively infected with, or recovered from COVID-19 were included in the dataset. The samples were drawn from the first 160 participants of the ongoing ImmuneRACE study and from 1,254 subjects provided by 6 global collaborators.

TCRbeta CDR3 regions were amplified from genomic DNA using the immunoSEQ Assay, a bias-controlled multiplex PCR. Processing in the source paper ran as follows. Nucleated cell counts per sample were estimated from amplification of reference gene primers within the assay. To quantify the absolute abundance of each unique TCRbeta CDR3 rearrangement, sequence reads were collapsed and filtered. For each sample, productive Simpson clonality was calculated as the square root of Simpson's diversity index across productive rearrangements. In its TCRdb copy, this immuneACCESS table keeps in-frame sequences only and misses some clones. Where compared with another copy, unresolved V genes explain less than half of these, and the others have no known cause. The DNA was the basis for D and trimming; V, J and clone size are from that table. The sample table holds roughly 70,000 clones, of which about 83% were seen once. Around a fifth of the sample comes from the top ten.

Collaborating institutions collected whole blood in K2EDTA tubes following their own protocols. For TCRbeta analysis, collaborators shipped samples in one of three forms: frozen whole blood, isolated PBMCs, or DNA extracted from either of those sample types. Germline trimming: 4 bases from V, 8 bases from J; junction bases outside gene matches: 7. The CDR3 numbers 13 residues from cysteine through phenylalanine. Kept here is only the CDR3 DNA, which spans 39 bases and is read in frame from base 1. Reading the germline V gene gives CDR1 KGHSH and CDR2 LQKENI. General findings and caveats noted by the study authors: Clinical and demographic metadata were provided uncurated, with the amount varying by source and participant.

The sequence was obtained from a woman older than 75 with acute or convalescent COVID-19. This chain joins TRBV18 to TRBJ1-1, and 7 junction bases match TRBD1. Sequenced material: peripheral blood. DNA sequence: TGTGCCAGCTCACACCGGGACAGCAGCGAAGCTTTCTTT. Translation gives CASSHRDSSEAFF.